The 29 T cell receptor beta chains below come from one sample, sequenced in a study of shared clonotypes between healthy human individuals. Sequenced by immunoSEQ multiplex PCR; TCRdb stores in-frame clones only, minus some. The sample carries millions of clones, around nine tenths recorded once. The sequencing input was naive CD4+ T cells sorted from blood. The subset is: CD45RA+ positively selected. These receptors were taken from a man in his late teens or twenties in good health.

This clone was recorded once. V gene TRBV6-1 combines with J gene TRBJ1-4; D is possibly TRBD1 (6 bases). V was cut by 6 bases and J by 3 bases, with 14 bases left in between. The CDR3 length is 15 residues. Per the germline V gene, CDR1 is MNHNS and CDR2 is SASEGT. This chain's CDR3 is CASRRGDTPNEKLFF. CDR3 nucleotide sequence: TGTGCCAGCAGGAGGGGGGACACACCTAATGAAAAACTGTTTTTT.

This chain links TRBV5-1 with TRBJ2-1, with a weak D call TRBD1 (6 bases). V was cut by 4 bases and J by 6 bases, with 20 bases left in between. Germline V CDR1 and CDR2: SGHRS, YFSETQ. The CDR3 contains 16 residues. This CDR3 is CASSGRQALLFNEQFF. CDR3 bases: TGCGCCAGCAGCGGGAGACAGGCCCTCCTTTTCAATGAGCAGTTCTTC.

The chain recombines TRBV27 with TRBJ1-2; D ambiguous. CDR1 is MNHEY, CDR2 SMNVEV, per germline (reference sequence). V was shortened by 7 bases and J by 2 bases, with 8 bases between the two germline ends. The CDR3 totals 12 residues. CDR3 sequence: CASISPNYGYTF. The CDR3 DNA reads as TGTGCCAGCATTTCGCCCAACTATGGCTACACCTTC.

The rearrangement links TRBV6-6 to TRBJ2-1; 10 bases agree with TRBD2. The CDR3 length is 15 residues. Unmatched junction bases numbered 4, after V lost 6 bases and J lost 2 bases. The germline gives CDR1 MNHNY, CDR2 SVGAGI (reference sequence). CDR3 coding DNA: TGTGCCAGCAGGAGACTAGCGGGCCCCTACAATGAGCAGTTCTTC. Amino acid sequence: CASRRLAGPYNEQFF.

V usage is TRBV9 and J usage is TRBJ2-3; 11 bases are shared with TRBD2. Germline CDR1 SGDLS, CDR2 YYNGEE. V was clipped by 1 base and J by 5 bases; unmatched bases: 6. The CDR3 consists of 16 residues. The CDR3 DNA follows: TGTGCCAGCAGCGTATTAGCGGGGGGGCAAAGAGATACGCAGTATTTT. Residues: CASSVLAGGQRDTQYF.

A remark on this clone: Other nucleotide sequences in the sample specify the same CDR3. This chain links TRBV27 with TRBJ1-3; weak D call: TRBD1 (5 bases). The CDR3 sequence is 15 residues long. Germline loops: CDR1 MNHEY, CDR2 SMNVEV (reference sequence). V lost 0 bases to trimming and J lost 3 bases, with 9 bases between them. The CDR3 coding sequence is TGTGCCAGCAGTTTATCTGGGACGGTTGGAAACACCATATATTTT. The encoded protein is CASSLSGTVGNTIYF.

The V and J genes are TRBV27 and TRBJ1-4; D gene uncertain. Germline CDR1 reads MNHEY; CDR2 reads SMNVEV (reference sequence). V was pared by 4 bases and J by 4 bases, with 13 bases between. The length of the CDR3 is 15 residues. The CDR3 DNA reads TGTGCCAGCAGTTCCAAAGGCAGACTTAATGAAAAACTGTTTTTT. Translating it yields CASSSKGRLNEKLFF.

The chain combines TRBV7-9 with TRBJ2-1, with 9 bases fitting TRBD2. V lost 8 bases to trimming and J lost 8 bases; unmatched junction nucleotides: 7. The germline V gene encodes CDR1 SEHNR and CDR2 FQNEAQ (reference sequence). The CDR3 has 13 residues. This CDR3 reads CASYLAGNDEQFF. In DNA form, the CDR3 reads TGTGCCAGCTACCTAGCGGGAAACGATGAGCAGTTCTTC.

V usage is TRBV5-8 and J usage is TRBJ2-1; the D is unclear. The CDR3 sequence is 11 residues long. Germline V gives CDR1 SGHTS, CDR2 YDEGEE. Trimming removed 0 bases from V and 8 bases from J, with 3 bases in between. The CDR3 region has the DNA TGTGCCAGCAGCTTGGTCGATGAGCAGTTCTTC. It specifies CASSLVDEQFF.

This clone appeared once. The V and J genes are TRBV7-2 and TRBJ2-6; 10 bases fit TRBD1. The germline V gene has CDR1 SGHTA and CDR2 FQGNSA. This CDR3 comprises 18 residues. J lost 4 bases, V lost 2 bases, and 8 bases had no gene match. CDR3 sequence (DNA): TGTGCCAGCAGCTTAAGGAGACAGGGGGCGAAGGGGGCCAACGTCCTGACTTTC. It is translated as CASSLRRQGAKGANVLTF.

The CDR3 nucleotides are TGTGCCAGCAGCTCTAGCGCATACGAGCAGTACTTC. Amino acid sequence: CASSSSAYEQYF. This rearrangement joins TRBV7-2 to TRBJ2-7; the D gene is possibly TRBD2 (6 bases). Germline assignment: CDR1 SGHTA and CDR2 FQGNSA. V was shortened by 4 bases and J by 4 bases, with 8 bases between the two germline ends. This CDR3 is 12 amino acids long.

J is TRBJ1-1 and V is TRBV18; D gene unclear. Germline V gene data show CDR1 as KGHSH and CDR2 as LQKENI. The ends were cut back, 3 bases at V and 4 bases at J, with 12 bases in the middle. The CDR3 consists of 14 residues. DNA for the CDR3: TGTGCCAGCTCACCCCAGGTAGTGGGCACTGAAGCTTTCTTT. Protein: CASSPQVVGTEAFF.

The chain carries TRBV5-5 and TRBJ2-7; 7 nucleotides match TRBD1. Germline loops: CDR1 SGHKS, CDR2 YYEKEE (reference sequence). V was pared by 4 bases and J by 2 bases, with 9 bases of the junction left unmatched. This CDR3 is built from 15 residues. CDR3 sequence: CASSQWDSRTYEQYF. CDR3 nucleotides: TGTGCCAGCAGCCAATGGGACAGCCGAACCTACGAGCAGTACTTC. Looking up the rest from reference TRBV5-5 and TRBJ2-7 gives the full variable domain: DAGVTQSPTHLIKTRGQQVTLRCSPISGHKSVSWYQQVLGQGPQFIFQYYEKEERGRGNFPDRFSARQFPNYSSELNVNALLLGDSALYLCASSQWDSRTYEQYFGPGTRLTVT.

The chain combines TRBV10-3 with TRBJ2-4; D uncertain. Germline assignment: CDR1 ENHRY and CDR2 SYGVKD. Trimming removed 3 bases at V and 6 bases at J, with 18 bases between. The CDR3 runs 16 residues. CDR3 sequence (DNA): TGTGCCATCAGTGACCCCGGACCTCAGGAGACAAACATTCAGTACTTC. Translated, it gives CAISDPGPQETNIQYF.

This chain links TRBV10-2 with TRBJ2-5; D call uncertain. The CDR3 runs to 12 residues. Germline V lookup: CDR1 WSHSY, CDR2 SAAADI. Trimming pared 4 bases from V and 4 bases from J, leaving 7 bases between. CDR3 in amino acids: CASSGPGETQYF. The CDR3 DNA reads TGCGCCAGCAGTGGACCAGGAGAGACCCAGTACTTC.

The chain combines TRBV6-4 with TRBJ1-1; D possibly corresponds to TRBD1 (5 bases). Trimming took off 3 bases at V and 0 bases at J, with 17 bases between the two ends. The CDR3 is made up of 17 amino acids. Looked up from germline, CDR1 is MRHNA and CDR2 is SNTAGT. CDR3 bases: TGTGCCAGCAGTGAGCCGAGGGACCCGGGGATGAACACTGAAGCTTTCTTT. It yields the protein CASSEPRDPGMNTEAFF.

This chain links TRBV9 with TRBJ1-2; 8 bases fit TRBD1. Germline V CDR1 and CDR2: SGDLS, YYNGEE. This CDR3 comprises 14 residues. V dropped 4 bases and J dropped 4; count of bases not matched to a gene: 6. The CDR3 reads CASSTGTGLYGYTF. In DNA, the CDR3 is TGTGCCAGCAGCACCGGGACAGGCCTCTATGGCTACACCTTC.

About this clone itself: Within the sample, other DNA sequences also encode this same CDR3. This chain links TRBV5-1 with TRBJ1-1; unclear D gene. The CDR3 is made up of 14 amino acids. V lost 0 bases, J lost 2 bases, and 8 bases lay in between. In germline, CDR1 is SGHRS, CDR2 YFSETQ. Here the CDR3 reads CASSLVGQNTEAFF. The CDR3 DNA is TGCGCCAGCAGCTTGGTAGGCCAAAACACTGAAGCTTTCTTT.

The chain combines TRBV7-2 with TRBJ2-3; D may be TRBD2 (6 bases). The V gene's germline CDR1 is SGHTA and CDR2 FQGNSA. V shed 4 bases and J shed 11 bases, with 16 bases lying between them. The CDR3 is made up of 13 amino acids. The CDR3 spells CASSSRGGKVQYF. In nucleotides, the CDR3 is TGTGCCAGCAGCTCAAGGGGCGGGAAAGTGCAGTATTTT. The complete variable domain, with remaining parts taken from reference TRBV7-2 and TRBJ2-3, reads GAGVSQSPSNKVTEKGKDVELRCDPISGHTALYWYRQSLGQGLEFLIYFQGNSAPDKSGLPSDRFSAERTGGSVSTLTIQRTQQEDSAVYLCASSSRGGKVQYFGPGTRLTVL.

The chain uses TRBV4-1 and TRBJ2-3; 10 bases line up with TRBD2. Germline V gene lookup returns CDR1 MGHRA and CDR2 YSYEKL. This CDR3 spans 17 amino acids. J was trimmed by 0 bases and V by 3 bases; bases with no gene match: 6. CDR3 in DNA: TGCGCCAGCAGCCACCGCAGGACTAGCGGAAGCACAGATACGCAGTATTTT. As protein: CASSHRRTSGSTDTQYF.

About this clone: At the DNA level, this CDR3 is encoded by other sequences in the same sample as well. The chain uses TRBV5-6 and TRBJ2-1; 8 positions match TRBD1. Unmatched junction bases numbered 6, after V lost 0 bases and J lost 4 bases. Germline V gene sequence: CDR1 SGHDT, CDR2 YYEEEE. There are 16 residues in the CDR3. CDR3 region: CASSLASGGSYNEQFF. For the CDR3, the DNA is TGTGCCAGCAGCTTGGCTTCAGGGGGCTCATACAATGAGCAGTTCTTC.

The chain combines TRBV7-2 with TRBJ1-6; 8 nucleotides align to TRBD1. The length of the CDR3 is 15 residues. CDR1 is SGHTA, CDR2 FQGNSA, per germline. Trimming cost V 5 bases and J 10 bases; bases outside gene matches: 10. DNA for the CDR3: TGTGCCAGCAGCCCCATGACAGGGGCCTTATCACCCCTCCACTTT. Translated, it gives CASSPMTGALSPLHF.

V is TRBV6-1 and J is TRBJ2-2; D is unclear. Trimming stripped 2 bases from V and 6 bases from J, with 13 bases between. The CDR3 runs 15 residues. The germline gives CDR1 MNHNS, CDR2 SASEGT. The CDR3 reads CASSEMPQIAGELFF. For the CDR3, the DNA is TGTGCCAGCAGTGAAATGCCCCAGATTGCCGGGGAGCTGTTTTTT.

The rearrangement uses TRBV25-1 and TRBJ2-3, with D maybe TRBD1 (5 bases). The CDR3 totals 14 residues. V was pared by 4 bases and J by 4 bases, with 12 bases between. Germline loops: CDR1 MGHDK, CDR2 SYGVNS. The CDR3 DNA is TGTGCCAGCAGTGTCCTAGGGGTAGCAGATACGCAGTATTTT. This encodes CASSVLGVADTQYF.

This sequence joins TRBV7-2 and TRBJ2-7, with TRBD2 identical over 8 bases. CDR1 SGHTA and CDR2 FQGNSA come from the germline V gene. V gave up 1 base and J gave up 3 bases; unmatched junction bases: 5. The CDR3 sequence is 15 residues long. CDR3 DNA sequence: TGTGCCAGCAGCTTAGAAGGCGGGGGGCTCTACGAGCAGTACTTC. It encodes CASSLEGGGLYEQYF.

The V call is TRBV5-1, the J call TRBJ2-1; TRBD2 matches 14 bases. Germline V gene lookup returns CDR1 SGHRS and CDR2 YFSETQ. CDR3 length: 15 amino acids. V trimming: 4 bases; J trimming: 9 bases; junction bases outside the gene matches: 6. CDR3 nucleotides: TGCGCCAGCAGCCCCAGACTAGCGGGAGGGGCTGAGCAGTTCTTC. It encodes CASSPRLAGGAEQFF.

The chain links TRBV4-1 to TRBJ2-7, with 8 bases identical to TRBD1. CDR1 MGHRA and CDR2 YSYEKL come from the germline V gene. V lost 1 base and J lost 2; bases outside the gene matches: 7. The CDR3 is 16 residues long. The CDR3 here is CASSQVMTGAPYEQYF. The CDR3 DNA reads as TGCGCCAGCAGCCAAGTGATGACAGGGGCCCCCTACGAGCAGTACTTC.

The CDR3 is CASSVAGSANTGELFF. Written as DNA, the CDR3 is TGTGCCAGCAGCGTAGCGGGGTCCGCGAACACCGGGGAGCTGTTTTTT. This chain connects TRBV9 to TRBJ2-2; D is perhaps TRBD2 (5 bases). The germline CDR1 and CDR2 sequences are SGDLS and YYNGEE. V gave up 0 bases and J gave up 0 bases, with 9 bases separating them. This CDR3 is built from 16 residues.

This sequence joins TRBV5-1 and TRBJ2-5; D unresolved. CDR3 length: 13 residues. V lost 2 bases and J lost 2, with 7 bases in between. Germline V CDR1 and CDR2: SGHRS, YFSETQ. CDR3 sequence (DNA): TGCGCCAGCAGCTTCAGGTTACAAGAGACCCAGTACTTC. Residues: CASSFRLQETQYF.